This is a list of T cell receptor beta chains from one sample in a study of CD8 T cells in Susac syndrome. MiXCR, applied by TCRdb to the immunoSEQ multiplex PCR reads, yields one record per CDR3 protein. The repertoire has a few hundred thousand distinct CDR3 sequences, 92% of them found once; the top ten carry roughly 0.07%. Specimen: CD4+ T cells from PBMCs. All receptors come from a human donor with multiple sclerosis. Each CDR3 is given with its conserved first and last residue. The order of the fields is CDR3 DNA, CDR3 protein, D gene, clone size, J gene, V gene, CDR3 length. The D gene is left open where the match is weak. The size entry is marked missing in some rows and otherwise reads once, few, many or a size class.

cdr3_nt: TGCAGCGTTGAGGGAGGGGGCGGCTACACCTTC; cdr3_aa: CSVEGGGGYTF; d_call: TRBD1; clone_size: -; j_call: TRBJ1-2; v_call: TRBV29-1; cdr3_length: 11
cdr3_nt: TGCAGCGTCCAGGGACATATGAACACTGAAGCTTTCTTT; cdr3_aa: CSVQGHMNTEAFF; d_call: -; clone_size: -; j_call: TRBJ1-1; v_call: TRBV29-1; cdr3_length: 13
cdr3_nt: TGCGCCAGCAGTAAGGACGGAGTTCAGCGGGGCTACACCTTC; cdr3_aa: CASSKDGVQRGYTF; d_call: -; clone_size: -; j_call: TRBJ1-2; v_call: TRBV4-1; cdr3_length: 14
cdr3_nt: TGTGCCAGCAGCCATGGATCGGGGATCTATGGCTACACCTTC; cdr3_aa: CASSHGSGIYGYTF; d_call: -; clone_size: once; j_call: TRBJ1-2; v_call: TRBV14; cdr3_length: 14
cdr3_nt: TGTGCCAGTAGTATAACCACGGCGGGGCCCCCTGAAGCTTTCTTT; cdr3_aa: CASSITTAGPPEAFF; d_call: -; clone_size: -; j_call: TRBJ1-1; v_call: TRBV19; cdr3_length: 15
cdr3_nt: TGTGCCAGCAGCATGGCGACAGGGTTGTTCGAGCAGTACTTC; cdr3_aa: CASSMATGLFEQYF; d_call: TRBD1; clone_size: -; j_call: TRBJ2-7; v_call: TRBV3-1; cdr3_length: 14
cdr3_nt: TGTGCCAGCAGCCAAGAAAGGGGTCGACGGACCCAGTACTTC; cdr3_aa: CASSQERGRRTQYF; d_call: -; clone_size: -; j_call: TRBJ2-5; v_call: TRBV3-1; cdr3_length: 14
cdr3_nt: TGTGCCAGCAAGGGACAGTTATTCACAGATACGCAGTATTTT; cdr3_aa: CASKGQLFTDTQYF; d_call: TRBD1; clone_size: -; j_call: TRBJ2-3; v_call: TRBV5-6; cdr3_length: 14
cdr3_nt: TGCAGTGCTAGTCCAGCGGGATTTTACGAGCAGTACTTC; cdr3_aa: CSASPAGFYEQYF; d_call: TRBD2; clone_size: -; j_call: TRBJ2-7; v_call: TRBV20-1; cdr3_length: 13
cdr3_nt: TGTGCCAGCAGCGTAGGTAGCGGGGGGACAGATACGCAGTATTTT; cdr3_aa: CASSVGSGGTDTQYF; d_call: TRBD2; clone_size: -; j_call: TRBJ2-3; v_call: TRBV9; cdr3_length: 15
cdr3_nt: TGTGCCAGCAGCTTGGGCGTGGACCCCATGGAGACCCAGTACTTC; cdr3_aa: CASSLGVDPMETQYF; d_call: -; clone_size: -; j_call: TRBJ2-5; v_call: TRBV5-4; cdr3_length: 15
cdr3_nt: TGTGCCAGCAGCCTCCTTTGGGCCACAGATACGCAGTATTTT; cdr3_aa: CASSLLWATDTQYF; d_call: -; clone_size: -; j_call: TRBJ2-3; v_call: TRBV7-2; cdr3_length: 14
cdr3_nt: TGTGCCAGCAGTTACTCGGTCGACGGGGTATATGGCTACACCTTC; cdr3_aa: CASSYSVDGVYGYTF; d_call: -; clone_size: -; j_call: TRBJ1-2; v_call: TRBV6-6; cdr3_length: 15
cdr3_nt: TGTGCCAGCAGCTCCCCCCTAGCGGGTGACACCGGGGAGCTGTTTTTT; cdr3_aa: CASSSPLAGDTGELFF; d_call: TRBD2; clone_size: -; j_call: TRBJ2-2; v_call: TRBV7-9; cdr3_length: 16
cdr3_nt: TGTGCCAGCAGCTCCACGGCGGGAGAGAGGAACACCGGGGAGCTGTTTTTT; cdr3_aa: CASSSTAGERNTGELFF; d_call: TRBD2; clone_size: -; j_call: TRBJ2-2; v_call: TRBV7-6; cdr3_length: 17
cdr3_nt: TGTGCCAGCAGCTTAAGTGGGCGGGGGGGTTTCTCCTACAATGAGCAGTTCTTC; cdr3_aa: CASSLSGRGGFSYNEQFF; d_call: TRBD2; clone_size: -; j_call: TRBJ2-1; v_call: TRBV11-3; cdr3_length: 18